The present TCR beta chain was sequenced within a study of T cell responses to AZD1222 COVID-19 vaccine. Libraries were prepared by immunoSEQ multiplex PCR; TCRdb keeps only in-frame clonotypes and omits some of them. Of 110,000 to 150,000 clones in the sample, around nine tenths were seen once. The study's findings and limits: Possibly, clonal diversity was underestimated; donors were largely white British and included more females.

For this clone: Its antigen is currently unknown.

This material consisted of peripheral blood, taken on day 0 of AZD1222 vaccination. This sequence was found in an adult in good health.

In DNA form, the CDR3 reads TGCGCCAGCAGCTTTAGTTTGGGGTCTGCTCATACGCAGTATTTT. It translates to CASSFSLGSAHTQYF. This sequence joins TRBV5-1 and TRBJ2-3; D remains unclear. V lost 2 bases and J lost 7, with 17 bases in between. Germline values: CDR1 SGHRS, CDR2 YFSETQ. The CDR3 has 15 amino acids.